This T cell receptor (beta chain) was profiled in a study of blood T cell repertoires in COVID-19. Study summary: Sites in the United States, Italy and Spain provided acute and convalescent COVID-19 samples. PBMCs, B-cell-depleted T cells, or T cells provided the cDNA or gDNA that made up the material.

TCRdb's table, derived via immunoSEQ multiplex PCR, lists solely in-frame clones and lacks some. The sample holds 100,000 to 150,000 clones, roughly 84% seen once. Individuals drawn from 24 US areas were roughly 18 to 95 years old. Assignments of participants to cohorts depended upon their own reported clinical history. The CDR3 spans 16 residues. V dropped 3 bases and J dropped 0 bases, with 12 bases sitting between them. Germline CDR1 LNHDA, CDR2 SQIVND (reference sequence). V and J are TRBV19 and TRBJ2-4, with a possible D match to TRBD2 (6 bases). The source of this sequence is a woman in her twenties or thirties who had recovered from COVID-19. The specimen was PBMCs or T cells enriched from blood (not recorded which). CDR3: CASSIGPGAAKNIQYF. CDR3 bases: TGTGCCAGTAGTATCGGTCCGGGAGCAGCCAAAAACATTCAGTACTTC.